In this sample, the clone carrying this T cell receptor (beta chain) turned up a few times. Its antigen is currently unknown. This record comes from a study of early T cells in non-severe SARS-CoV-2 infection. In the study overall: The input, bulk RNA from unsorted whole blood, was sequenced, and chains were unpaired. Study observations and caveats: Reliance on VDJdb matching favored anti-spike CD8 responses; private and CD4 specificities were missed.

Researchers attached unique molecular identifiers to individual cDNA molecules. One entry per CDR3 protein, called by TCRdb with MiXCR from the 5' RACE reads. Here the sample spans approximately 84,000 distinct CDR3 sequences, 14% to 15% being singletons. The CDR3 sequence is 17 residues long. Germline-derived CDR1 and CDR2 are SGHRS and YFSETQ. Deletions cut 0 bases from V and 0 bases from J, with 13 bases between. This TCR was recovered from an adult who was a healthcare worker with PCR-confirmed SARS-CoV-2 infection or an uninfected control (not recorded which). V usage is TRBV5-1 and J usage is TRBJ2-1, with D tentatively TRBD2 (5 bases). The sample taken for sequencing was whole blood. DNA for the CDR3: TGCGCCAGCAGCTTGGGTGAGGGTTATTACTCCTACAATGAGCAGTTCTTC. Protein: CASSLGEGYYSYNEQFF.